The T cell receptor beta chain under discussion was sequenced for a study of shared clonotypes between healthy human individuals. Assay: immunoSEQ multiplex PCR; the TCRdb copy retains only in-frame clones and omits some. The repertoire holds millions of clones, with approximately 95% as singletons. This CDR3 has 16 residues. Trimming took 3 bases from V and 1 from J, leaving 12 bases between them. In germline, CDR1 is KGHSH, CDR2 LQKENI. This rearrangement joins TRBV18 to TRBJ1-4, with no clear D. This clonotype originated in a man between 18 and 29 years old in good health. What was sequenced was naive CD4+ T cells sorted from blood. Subset noted: CD45RA+ positively selected. CDR3 sequence (DNA): TGTGCCAGCTCACCCGTTGAGGCCCTAACTAATGAAAAACTGTTTTTT. It codes for CASSPVEALTNEKLFF.